A selection of T cell receptor beta chains follows, all from one sample in a study of blood T cell repertoires in COVID-19. Sequencing used immunoSEQ multiplex PCR; TCRdb keeps in-frame clones, though not all of them. The table lists roughly 100,000 clones, more than 85% of them singletons, with around 4% in the top ten. The sample taken for sequencing was peripheral blood. All receptors come from a man younger than 35 with acute or convalescent COVID-19. Each CDR3 is given with its conserved first and last residue. D genes are given only for firm matches. Some rows have no size entry. The others give once, few or many, or a class for an expanded clone.

TRBJ2-2 | TRBD2 | NA | TRBV6-4 | TGTGCCAGCAGCTCTAGCGGGGGGGCCGCGAACACCGGGGAGCTGTTTTTT | CASSSSGGAANTGELFF
TRBJ2-3 | TRBD1 | once | TRBV24-1 | TGTGCCACCAGTGACCCTGGACAGGGTCGAACAGATACGCAGTATTTT | CATSDPGQGRTDTQYF
TRBJ1-2 | TRBD1 | NA | TRBV6-5 | TGTGCCAGCAGTTACTCGAGAACGGGACAGGGTCTTGGCTACACCTTC | CASSYSRTGQGLGYTF
TRBJ2-2 | NA | NA | TRBV18 | TGTGCCAGCTCACCACGGGAGACCGGGGAGCTGTTTTTT | CASSPRETGELFF
TRBJ2-1 | TRBD2 | NA | TRBV3-1/TRBV3-2 | TGTGCCAGCAGCTTTGGGGTGGAACTAGCGCTTGCCTACAATGAGCAGTTCTTC | CASSFGVELALAYNEQFF
TRBJ1-1 | NA | NA | TRBV12-3/TRBV12-4 | TGTGCCAGCACCTTACGACCGGGGACTGAAGCTTTCTTT | CASTLRPGTEAFF
TRBJ2-7 | NA | NA | TRBV7-8 | TGTGCCAGCAGCTTAGATTCCGGTCTCGAGCAGTACTTC | CASSLDSGLEQYF
TRBJ1-2 | NA | NA | TRBV6-5 | TGTGCCAGCGGTCCCCGGGGGACGGGCTCGGGGGGCTACACCTTC | CASGPRGTGSGGYTF
TRBJ1-2 | TRBD1 | NA | TRBV5-1 | TGCGCCAGCAGCCGCTGGACAGGGGAGAACTATGGCTACACCTTC | CASSRWTGENYGYTF
TRBJ1-5 | NA | NA | TRBV7-9 | TGTGCCAGCAGCCGTCTTAATCAGCCCCAGCATTTT | CASSRLNQPQHF
TRBJ1-1 | NA | NA | TRBV9 | TGTGCCAGCAGCGTAGAAGGGGGCACTGAAGCTTTCTTT | CASSVEGGTEAFF
TRBJ2-5 | NA | NA | TRBV11-2 | TGTGCCAGCAGCCCAGATCTGTACCAAGAGACCCAGTACTTC | CASSPDLYQETQYF
TRBJ1-3 | NA | NA | TRBV9 | TGTGCCAGCAGCGTAACAGGAGGGTCTAACTCTGGAAACACCATATATTTT | CASSVTGGSNSGNTIYF
TRBJ1-6 | NA | NA | TRBV14 | TGTGCCAGCAGCCAAGCACAGGGAACACCCCTCCACTTT | CASSQAQGTPLHF
TRBJ1-5 | NA | NA | TRBV5-4 | TGTGCCAGCAGCTTGGGTGGGCAGAATAGCAATCAGCCCCAGCATTTT | CASSLGGQNSNQPQHF
TRBJ2-1 | TRBD2 | NA | TRBV5-1 | TGCGCCAGCAGCGTGACTAGCGGGAGTGGCAATGAGCAGTTCTTC | CASSVTSGSGNEQFF
TRBJ2-5 | TRBD2 | NA | TRBV9 | TGTGCCAGCAGCGTAGCCGGGACTAGCGGGATAGTTGGAGAGACCCAGTACTTC | CASSVAGTSGIVGETQYF
TRBJ1-5 | NA | NA | TRBV18 | TGTGCCAGCTCACCAGGGGGCAGCAATCAGCCCCAGCATTTT | CASSPGGSNQPQHF
TRBJ1-6 | NA | NA | TRBV27 | TGTGCCAGCAGTTTCCGGGACATAACCCTTTCACCCCTCCACTTT | CASSFRDITLSPLHF
TRBJ2-2 | NA | once | TRBV11-3 | TGTGCCAGCAGCTTAAGAGTCGGGGAGCTGTTTTTT | CASSLRVGELFF
TRBJ1-1 | NA | NA | TRBV6-5 | TGTGCCAGCAGTTACCGAGGGGGGAACACTGAAGCTTTCTTT | CASSYRGGNTEAFF
TRBJ1-2 | NA | NA | TRBV15 | TGTGCCACCAGCAGAGATGGGGGCGATGGCTGCACCTTC | CATSRDGGDGCTF
TRBJ2-7 | TRBD2 | NA | TRBV6-1 | TGTGCCAGCAGGGAAGGACTAGCGGGGGTTCTCTACGAGCAGTACTTC | CASREGLAGVLYEQYF
TRBJ2-2 | NA | NA | TRBV30 | TGTGCCTGGACAGACAGAACCGGGGAGCTGTTTTTT | CAWTDRTGELFF
TRBJ2-3 | NA | NA | TRBV9 | TGTGCCAGCAGCTTGTCGGGAGATACGCAGTATTTT | CASSLSGDTQYF
TRBJ1-5 | TRBD1 | NA | TRBV27 | TGTGCCAGCAGTTCGACAGGGGGTCATCAGCCCCAGCATTTT | CASSSTGGHQPQHF
TRBJ1-4 | NA | NA | TRBV27 | TGTGCCAGCAGTTTAAATTGGCAGGGAGGCGGTTTTAATGAAAAACTGTTTTTT | CASSLNWQGGGFNEKLFF
TRBJ2-7 | TRBD1 | NA | TRBV15 | TGTGCCACCAGCAGAGAGGGGACAGTAGGATCCTACGAGCAGTACTTC | CATSREGTVGSYEQYF
TRBJ1-4 | NA | NA | TRBV5-1 | TGCGCCAGCAGCCCGGAGGTTTCCGGTCGGGGGTTTTTT | CASSPEVSGRGFF
TRBJ1-1 | NA | NA | TRBV27 | TGTGCCAGCAGTCCAGGTGGGGGGGGAGCTTTCTTT | CASSPGGGGAFF
TRBJ1-6 | TRBD1 | NA | TRBV6-5 | TGTGCCAGCAGGGGGACAGGGTTGAATTCACCCCTCCACTTT | CASRGTGLNSPLHF
TRBJ1-6 | NA | once | TRBV7-9 | TGTGCCAGCAGCTTAGCTAACAGGGCTGATTCACCCCTCCACTTT | CASSLANRADSPLHF
TRBJ1-1 | NA | NA | TRBV7-9 | TGTGCCAGCAGCCCTCAGGGCCCCCTTATGAACACTGAAGCTTTCTTT | CASSPQGPLMNTEAFF
TRBJ2-7 | TRBD1 | NA | TRBV27 | TGTGCCAGCAGTTGGGGGACAGGGTTAGCCTACGAGCAGTACTTC | CASSWGTGLAYEQYF
TRBJ1-1 | NA | NA | TRBV24-1 | TGTGCCACCAGTGTCCAAAACACTGAAGCTTTCTTT | CATSVQNTEAFF
TRBJ1-2 | NA | NA | TRBV30 | TGTGCCTGGAGTAGATCCAGCTATGGCTACACCTTC | CAWSRSSYGYTF
TRBJ1-2 | NA | once | TRBV11-2 | TGTGCCAGCAGCTTAAGTCCCCCAGGATATGGCTACACCTTC | CASSLSPPGYGYTF
TRBJ1-2 | NA | once | TRBV5-1 | TGCGCCAGCAGCCCCCTAAGGGACTTTAACTATGGCTACACCTTC | CASSPLRDFNYGYTF
TRBJ2-4 | TRBD1 | NA | TRBV9 | TGTGCCAGCAGCGTTACAGGGGCCCTAGCCAAAAACATTCAGTACTTC | CASSVTGALAKNIQYF
TRBJ2-1 | NA | NA | TRBV5-5 | TGTGCCAGCAGCTTTGTCAGGGGCGGGCATGAGCAGTTCTTC | CASSFVRGGHEQFF